This TCR beta chain is drawn from a study of blood T cell repertoires in COVID-19. Study-level background: From T cells, B-cell-depleted T cells, or PBMCs came the material, which was cDNA or gDNA.

TCRdb's table, derived via immunoSEQ multiplex PCR, lists solely in-frame clones and lacks some. The profile covers a few hundred thousand clones, with more than 70% appearing a single time and around an eighth taken by the ten largest. V was pared by 2 bases and J by 9 bases, with 11 bases of the junction left unmatched. CDR3 size: 14 residues. CDR1 GTSNPN and CDR2 SVGIG come from the germline V gene (reference sequence). The source material was peripheral blood. The clonotype comes from a woman aged 50 to 60 with COVID-19, enrolled during active disease. The chain employs TRBV30 and TRBJ1-1, with 8 bases matching TRBD1. In DNA, the CDR3 is TGTGCCTGGAGTCCGACGAACCGGGACAGGAAAGCTTTCTTT. Translating it yields CAWSPTNRDRKAFF.